The rows below give T cell receptor beta chains drawn from one sample of a study of vaccination effects on CD4 cells after COVID-19. No antigens are known for them. Clones were read by immunoSEQ multiplex PCR, and TCRdb kept only the in-frame ones, dropping some. The sample has around 40,000 clones; 72% are singletons. The sample was CD4+ T cells from PBMCs cultured without peptide, taken after COVID-19 vaccination. Every receptor here comes from a human donor who received a COVID-19 vaccine. Each CDR3 is given with its conserved first and last residue. Each record gives: CDR3 protein, CDR3 DNA, V gene, J gene, D gene, clone size. A D gene is named only where the DNA matches it firmly. Rows may omit the clone size; those that give it use once, few, many or a size class.

CDR3aa: CSVVPGQAADTGELFF
CDR3nt: TGCAGCGTGGTACCGGGACAGGCGGCGGACACCGGGGAGCTGTTTTTT
v_gene: TRBV29-1
j_gene: TRBJ2-2
d_gene: TRBD1
abundance: .

CDR3aa: CASSQASGGFYEQYF
CDR3nt: TGTGCCAGCAGCCAAGCTAGCGGGGGCTTCTACGAGCAGTACTTC
v_gene: TRBV3-1/TRBV3-2
j_gene: TRBJ2-7
d_gene: TRBD2
abundance: once

CDR3aa: CASSQEMRGTKNIQYF
CDR3nt: TGCGCCAGCAGCCAAGAGATGAGGGGAACCAAAAACATTCAGTACTTC
v_gene: TRBV4-1
j_gene: TRBJ2-4
d_gene: .
abundance: .

CDR3aa: CASSIDLGIQAFF
CDR3nt: TGTGCCAGTAGTATAGATCTCGGAATTCAAGCTTTCTTT
v_gene: TRBV19
j_gene: TRBJ1-1
d_gene: .
abundance: .

CDR3aa: CASSQKRLWDRETSNYGYTF
CDR3nt: TGCGCCAGCAGCCAAAAAAGACTATGGGACAGGGAGACCTCTAACTATGGCTACACCTTC
v_gene: TRBV4-1
j_gene: TRBJ1-2
d_gene: TRBD1
abundance: few

CDR3aa: CASSHDSPTPQHF
CDR3nt: TGTGCCAGCAGCCATGACAGTCCAACGCCCCAGCATTTT
v_gene: TRBV5-4
j_gene: TRBJ1-5
d_gene: .
abundance: .

CDR3aa: CASSHQGRPWEKLFF
CDR3nt: TGTGCCAGCAGCCACCAGGGGCGCCCTTGGGAAAAACTGTTTTTT
v_gene: TRBV3-1/TRBV3-2
j_gene: TRBJ1-4
d_gene: .
abundance: few

CDR3aa: CASASVNMNTEAFF
CDR3nt: TGTGCCAGCGCCAGTGTGAACATGAACACTGAAGCTTTCTTT
v_gene: TRBV3-1/TRBV3-2
j_gene: TRBJ1-1
d_gene: .
abundance: .

CDR3aa: CASSQVGPGQGPNEKLFF
CDR3nt: TGCGCCAGCAGCCAAGTCGGCCCGGGACAGGGACCTAATGAAAAACTGTTTTTT
v_gene: TRBV4-1
j_gene: TRBJ1-4
d_gene: TRBD1
abundance: .

CDR3aa: CSASPTGGAFF
CDR3nt: TGCAGTGCTAGCCCTACAGGGGGAGCTTTCTTT
v_gene: TRBV20-1
j_gene: TRBJ1-1
d_gene: TRBD1
abundance: few